The clone carrying this TCR beta chain was seen only a few times. Its antigen remains unknown. The V and J ends lost 0 bases and 2 bases, in that order; junction bases with no gene match: 3. Germline CDR1 reads DFQATT; CDR2 reads SNEGSKA (reference sequence). The CDR3 has 15 amino acids. Each CDR3 protein is one row after TCRdb ran MiXCR on the reads. The data show about 700,000 distinct CDR3 sequences, with approximately 33% seen just once and about 20% held by the top ten. This sample was included in a study of T cell repertoires in cytomegalovirus infection. As for the study in general: Carrying CMV and the relevant HLA type showed in public TCR beta signatures. Overall study results and limits: Clonotypes of TCR beta that were HLA-C-restricted and CMV-specific dominated the ex vivo response. Carriers of CMV plus the relevant HLA were identified by cumulative public TCR beta family frequency.

The rearrangement joins TRBV20-1 to TRBJ2-7, with 11 bases aligning to TRBD1. The sequence came from a human donor in good health (CMV status not recorded). Some clones in this sample may be carry-over from other donors' samples. This material consisted of cultured PBMCs, taken from culture after CMV antigen stimulation. The CDR3 protein is CSARDVGQGAYEQYF. The CDR3, as DNA: TGCAGTGCTAGAGATGTGGGACAGGGGGCCTACGAGCAGTACTTC.